A selection of T cell receptor beta chains follows, all from one sample in a study of cytomegalovirus exposure and HLA in healthy donors. The assay was immunoSEQ multiplex PCR, and TCRdb's table has in-frame clones only and misses some. The sample includes over 140,000 clones, about 80% of them seen just once. What was sequenced was PBMCs. Source of these receptors: a man between 25 and 39 years old in good health and CMV-seropositive. Each CDR3 is given with its conserved first and last residue. D genes are given only for firm matches. The size of a clone is reported for some rows only, either as once, few or many, or as a class for expanded clones.

v_gene: TRBV7-2
j_gene: TRBJ2-6
abundance: -
len: 19
d_gene: -
CDR3nt: TGTGCCAGCAGCTTAACCCCGGGTGGGGCCCTCTCTGGGGCCAACGTCCTGACTTTC
CDR3aa: CASSLTPGGALSGANVLTF

v_gene: TRBV19
j_gene: TRBJ2-2
abundance: -
len: 17
d_gene: TRBD1
CDR3nt: TGTGCCAGTAGTTGGAACAGGGGAAAGCGGCGCACCGGGGAGCTGTTTTTT
CDR3aa: CASSWNRGKRRTGELFF

v_gene: TRBV30
j_gene: TRBJ1-1
abundance: -
len: 12
d_gene: -
CDR3nt: TGTGCCTGGACACCGGGGGGCACTGAAGCTTTCTTT
CDR3aa: CAWTPGGTEAFF

v_gene: TRBV4-1
j_gene: TRBJ2-5
abundance: once
len: 13
d_gene: -
CDR3nt: TGCGCCAGCAGTCAGGGTAGGGTAGAGACCCAGTACTTC
CDR3aa: CASSQGRVETQYF

v_gene: TRBV9
j_gene: TRBJ1-1
abundance: -
len: 13
d_gene: -
CDR3nt: TGTGCCAGCAGCCGGACACCGAACACTGAAGCTTTCTTT
CDR3aa: CASSRTPNTEAFF

v_gene: TRBV27
j_gene: TRBJ2-3
abundance: -
len: 14
d_gene: -
CDR3nt: TGTGCCAGCAGTCCACGCTCCGACAGGGATACGCAGTATTTT
CDR3aa: CASSPRSDRDTQYF

v_gene: TRBV30
j_gene: TRBJ2-3
abundance: -
len: 13
d_gene: TRBD2
CDR3nt: TGTGCCTGGGGGCGGGGGGCAGGAGATACGCAGTATTTT
CDR3aa: CAWGRGAGDTQYF

v_gene: TRBV4-1
j_gene: TRBJ2-4
abundance: -
len: 20
d_gene: TRBD2
CDR3nt: TGCGCCAGCAGCCAAGTCAGACTAGCGGGGGGGTCACAGTCCAAAAACATTCAGTACTTC
CDR3aa: CASSQVRLAGGSQSKNIQYF

v_gene: TRBV5-1
j_gene: TRBJ1-6
abundance: -
len: 16
d_gene: -
CDR3nt: TGCGCCAGCAGCTGGGGGGGGAGCTCCTATAATTCACCCCTCCACTTT
CDR3aa: CASSWGGSSYNSPLHF

v_gene: TRBV7-3
j_gene: TRBJ2-3
abundance: -
len: 19
d_gene: TRBD2
CDR3nt: TGTGCCAGCAGCTTACCCGGGACTAGCGGGAGGACTAGCACAGATACGCAGTATTTT
CDR3aa: CASSLPGTSGRTSTDTQYF

v_gene: TRBV7-6
j_gene: TRBJ1-6
abundance: -
len: 14
d_gene: -
CDR3nt: TGTGCCAGCAGCTTGGCGGGAGTTAATTCACCCCTCCACTTT
CDR3aa: CASSLAGVNSPLHF

v_gene: TRBV5-1
j_gene: TRBJ2-3
abundance: -
len: 14
d_gene: TRBD2
CDR3nt: TGCGCCAGCAGAAAACTAGCGGGAGCAGATACGCAGTATTTT
CDR3aa: CASRKLAGADTQYF

v_gene: TRBV11-3
j_gene: TRBJ2-7
abundance: once
len: 14
d_gene: -
CDR3nt: TGTGCCAGCAGCCTCGGGGATTATCGCGACGAGCAGTACTTC
CDR3aa: CASSLGDYRDEQYF

v_gene: TRBV18
j_gene: TRBJ1-1
abundance: few
len: 14
d_gene: -
CDR3nt: TGTGCCAGCTCTCGCCAGGACAGGAACACTGAAGCTTTCTTT
CDR3aa: CASSRQDRNTEAFF

v_gene: TRBV9
j_gene: TRBJ2-2
abundance: -
len: 20
d_gene: -
CDR3nt: TGTGCCAGCAGCGTAGGACCTCGACAGTCGCAGGACCCGAACACCGGGGAGCTGTTTTTT
CDR3aa: CASSVGPRQSQDPNTGELFF

v_gene: TRBV28
j_gene: TRBJ1-2
abundance: -
len: 13
d_gene: -
CDR3nt: TGTGCCAGCAGTTTTGACAGTCCCTATGGCTACACCTTC
CDR3aa: CASSFDSPYGYTF

v_gene: TRBV18
j_gene: TRBJ1-5
abundance: -
len: 14
d_gene: TRBD1
CDR3nt: TGTGCCAGCTCACGACAGGGGAGCGATCAGCCCCAGCATTTT
CDR3aa: CASSRQGSDQPQHF

v_gene: TRBV19
j_gene: TRBJ2-1
abundance: -
len: 15
d_gene: TRBD2
CDR3nt: TGTGCCAGCAACCCCGGGACTAGCGGGAACAATGAGCAGTTCTTC
CDR3aa: CASNPGTSGNNEQFF

v_gene: TRBV6-6
j_gene: TRBJ1-4
abundance: -
len: 14
d_gene: TRBD1
CDR3nt: TGTGCCAGCAGTCCACAGGGGCCTAATGAAAAACTGTTTTTT
CDR3aa: CASSPQGPNEKLFF

v_gene: TRBV7-9
j_gene: TRBJ2-7
abundance: -
len: 14
d_gene: -
CDR3nt: TGTGCCAGCAGCCCTCCGGGACACACCTACGAGCAGTACTTC
CDR3aa: CASSPPGHTYEQYF

v_gene: TRBV2
j_gene: TRBJ2-7
abundance: -
len: 18
d_gene: TRBD1
CDR3nt: TGTGCCAGCAGTGTAACCTTGGTACAGGGGGCTACCTTCTACGAGCAGTACTTC
CDR3aa: CASSVTLVQGATFYEQYF

v_gene: TRBV7-9
j_gene: TRBJ2-7
abundance: once
len: 14
d_gene: -
CDR3nt: TGTGCCAGCAGCTTAAGTCTAACCACCTACGAGCAGTACTTC
CDR3aa: CASSLSLTTYEQYF

v_gene: TRBV7-9
j_gene: TRBJ1-5
abundance: -
len: 16
d_gene: TRBD1
CDR3nt: TGTGCCAGCAGCTTAGGGGGACAGGGGCCGTATCAGCCCCAGCATTTT
CDR3aa: CASSLGGQGPYQPQHF

v_gene: TRBV5-1
j_gene: TRBJ2-7
abundance: -
len: 14
d_gene: -
CDR3nt: TGCGCCAGCAGCTTGGATTCCCCGGGCTACGAGCAGTACTTC
CDR3aa: CASSLDSPGYEQYF

v_gene: TRBV4-1
j_gene: TRBJ2-1
abundance: -
len: 16
d_gene: -
CDR3nt: TGCGCCAGCAGCCAGGGTATGACTGAAAGCTACAATGAGCAGTTCTTC
CDR3aa: CASSQGMTESYNEQFF

v_gene: TRBV2
j_gene: TRBJ2-7
abundance: -
len: 16
d_gene: -
CDR3nt: TGTGCCAGCACCCCCTTTAGCAGTTTCAGCTCCTACGAGCAGTACTTC
CDR3aa: CASTPFSSFSSYEQYF

v_gene: TRBV6-1
j_gene: TRBJ1-3
abundance: -
len: 18
d_gene: -
CDR3nt: TGTGCCAGCAGTGAAGCCTACGGCAGCGTCAGCTCTGGAAACACCATATATTTT
CDR3aa: CASSEAYGSVSSGNTIYF

v_gene: TRBV6-1
j_gene: TRBJ1-6
abundance: -
len: 14
d_gene: TRBD1
CDR3nt: TGTGCCAGCAGTGAAGACAGGGGGCTTTCACCCCTCCACTTT
CDR3aa: CASSEDRGLSPLHF

v_gene: TRBV7-8
j_gene: TRBJ2-7
abundance: -
len: 13
d_gene: -
CDR3nt: TGTGCCAGCAGCCTATTGATCTCGAACGAGCAGTACTTC
CDR3aa: CASSLLISNEQYF

v_gene: TRBV6-6
j_gene: TRBJ2-3
abundance: -
len: 16
d_gene: TRBD2
CDR3nt: TGTGCCAGCAACCCAGCGGGAGGGCCTGTTAGCGATACGCAGTATTTT
CDR3aa: CASNPAGGPVSDTQYF

v_gene: TRBV6-5
j_gene: TRBJ2-3
abundance: -
len: 15
d_gene: -
CDR3nt: TGTGCCAGCAGCCTTATAGGGGGGGCCACAGATACGCAGTATTTT
CDR3aa: CASSLIGGATDTQYF

v_gene: TRBV27
j_gene: TRBJ2-1
abundance: -
len: 12
d_gene: -
CDR3nt: TGTGCCAGCAGTACAGGGAAGGGTGAGCAGTTCTTC
CDR3aa: CASSTGKGEQFF

v_gene: TRBV4-2
j_gene: TRBJ2-7
abundance: -
len: 18
d_gene: -
CDR3nt: TGTGCCAGCAGCCCACAAGGGGGGGTGATGGGTTACTCCTACGAGCAGTACTTC
CDR3aa: CASSPQGGVMGYSYEQYF

v_gene: TRBV5-4
j_gene: TRBJ1-4
abundance: few
len: 16
d_gene: -
CDR3nt: TGTGCCAGCAGCTTGGGAGGCGGAGGGGCTTATGAAAAACTGTTTTTT
CDR3aa: CASSLGGGGAYEKLFF

v_gene: TRBV11-2
j_gene: TRBJ1-4
abundance: -
len: 14
d_gene: -
CDR3nt: TGTGCCAGCAGCTCGTGGGGGGGGGAAGAAAAACTGTTTTTT
CDR3aa: CASSSWGGEEKLFF

v_gene: TRBV28
j_gene: TRBJ1-2
abundance: -
len: 13
d_gene: TRBD1
CDR3nt: TGTGCCAGCAGTTGGGGACAGAACTATGGCTACACCTTC
CDR3aa: CASSWGQNYGYTF

v_gene: TRBV28
j_gene: TRBJ1-1
abundance: -
len: 13
d_gene: TRBD1
CDR3nt: TGTGCCAGCGGGGAGACAGGGTTCACTGAAGCTTTCTTT
CDR3aa: CASGETGFTEAFF

v_gene: TRBV7-9
j_gene: TRBJ2-1
abundance: -
len: 13
d_gene: -
CDR3nt: TGTGCCAGCAGCTTGGGACACTGGGATGAGCAGTTCTTC
CDR3aa: CASSLGHWDEQFF

v_gene: TRBV29-1
j_gene: TRBJ2-7
abundance: -
len: 13
d_gene: -
CDR3nt: TGCAGCGTCTGGACAGACGCGACTACCCAGCAGTACTTC
CDR3aa: CSVWTDATTQQYF

v_gene: TRBV9
j_gene: TRBJ2-1
abundance: -
len: 17
d_gene: TRBD1
CDR3nt: TGTGCCAGCAGCGGTTACTCAGGGGGTGGCTACTACAATGAGCAGTTCTTC
CDR3aa: CASSGYSGGGYYNEQFF

v_gene: TRBV29-1
j_gene: TRBJ2-3
abundance: -
len: 13
d_gene: TRBD2
CDR3nt: TGCAGCGCCGAGCGGGAGGGCACAGATACGCAGTATTTT
CDR3aa: CSAEREGTDTQYF

v_gene: TRBV10-3
j_gene: TRBJ2-5
abundance: -
len: 14
d_gene: -
CDR3nt: TGTGCCATCAGTGCGGCTCTAGCACAAGAGACCCAGTACTTC
CDR3aa: CAISAALAQETQYF

v_gene: TRBV28
j_gene: TRBJ2-1
abundance: -
len: 17
d_gene: -
CDR3nt: TGTGCCAGCAGGACCGGGGGGCGCCCGTCGACCTACAATGAGCAGTTCTTC
CDR3aa: CASRTGGRPSTYNEQFF

v_gene: TRBV2
j_gene: TRBJ2-7
abundance: -
len: 16
d_gene: TRBD2
CDR3nt: TGTGCCAGCAGTGAAACGGTAGCGGGGGTCGGCTACGAGCAGTACTTC
CDR3aa: CASSETVAGVGYEQYF

v_gene: TRBV19
j_gene: TRBJ2-7
abundance: -
len: 13
d_gene: TRBD1
CDR3nt: TGTGCCACCTCCAGGACAGGTACCTACGAGCAGTACTTC
CDR3aa: CATSRTGTYEQYF

v_gene: TRBV2
j_gene: TRBJ2-7
abundance: once
len: 15
d_gene: -
CDR3nt: TGTGCCAGCAGTCGTGGACGGGGGGCTTCCTACGAGCAGTACTTC
CDR3aa: CASSRGRGASYEQYF

v_gene: TRBV28
j_gene: TRBJ2-1
abundance: once
len: 21
d_gene: TRBD2
CDR3nt: TGTGCCAGCAGTTTTCCCCCCGGGGGGGCGTATAGCCGAAGCTCCTACAATGAGCAGTTCTTC
CDR3aa: CASSFPPGGAYSRSSYNEQFF

v_gene: TRBV6-7
j_gene: TRBJ1-4
abundance: -
len: 18
d_gene: TRBD1
CDR3nt: TGTGCCAGCAGTAATATCATGACAGGGGAGAAAGCTAATGAAAAACTGTTTTTT
CDR3aa: CASSNIMTGEKANEKLFF

v_gene: TRBV28
j_gene: TRBJ2-7
abundance: -
len: 14
d_gene: -
CDR3nt: TGTGCCACCAATCCTAGGAGGGTTTGGAACGAGCAGTACTTC
CDR3aa: CATNPRRVWNEQYF

v_gene: TRBV18
j_gene: TRBJ1-4
abundance: few
len: 16
d_gene: TRBD1
CDR3nt: TGTGCCAGCTCACCCGGGACAGCTCACGACGGTGAAAAACTGTTTTTT
CDR3aa: CASSPGTAHDGEKLFF

v_gene: TRBV7-9
j_gene: TRBJ1-4
abundance: -
len: 15
d_gene: TRBD1
CDR3nt: TGTGCCAGCAGCTCTGACAGGGGGCTAAGGGAAAAACTGTTTTTT
CDR3aa: CASSSDRGLREKLFF

v_gene: TRBV5-1
j_gene: TRBJ1-6
abundance: -
len: 16
d_gene: -
CDR3nt: TGCGCCAGCAGCTTGATTCAGTCCGGGAATAATTCACCCCTCCACTTT
CDR3aa: CASSLIQSGNNSPLHF

v_gene: TRBV10-3
j_gene: TRBJ2-7
abundance: -
len: 16
d_gene: TRBD1
CDR3nt: TGTGCCATCAGCCTATCCGGGACAGCGAGCTCCTACGAGCAGTACTTC
CDR3aa: CAISLSGTASSYEQYF

v_gene: TRBV2
j_gene: TRBJ1-2
abundance: once
len: 13
d_gene: TRBD1
CDR3nt: TGTGCCAGCAGTGAGGGACAGGGGTACGGCTACACCTTC
CDR3aa: CASSEGQGYGYTF

v_gene: TRBV7-9
j_gene: TRBJ1-1
abundance: -
len: 13
d_gene: TRBD1
CDR3nt: TGTTCCAGCAGGCAGGGGGCGGACACTGAAGCTTTCTTT
CDR3aa: CSSRQGADTEAFF

v_gene: TRBV5-1
j_gene: TRBJ2-1
abundance: -
len: 13
d_gene: TRBD2
CDR3nt: TGCGCCAGCGGAGTTAGCGGGAACAATGAGCAGTTCTTC
CDR3aa: CASGVSGNNEQFF

v_gene: TRBV19
j_gene: TRBJ1-5
abundance: -
len: 15
d_gene: TRBD1
CDR3nt: TGTGCCAGTAGTTCTCGGACAGGGGGTGAGGGCCCCCAGCATTTT
CDR3aa: CASSSRTGGEGPQHF